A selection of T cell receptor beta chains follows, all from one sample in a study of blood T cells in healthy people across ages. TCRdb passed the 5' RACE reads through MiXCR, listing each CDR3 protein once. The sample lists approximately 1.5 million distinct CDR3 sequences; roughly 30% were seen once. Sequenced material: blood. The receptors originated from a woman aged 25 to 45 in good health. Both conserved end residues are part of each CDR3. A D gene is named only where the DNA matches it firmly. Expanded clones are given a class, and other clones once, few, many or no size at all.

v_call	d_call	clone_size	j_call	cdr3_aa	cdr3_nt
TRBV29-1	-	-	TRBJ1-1	CSVVGQANTEAFF	TGCAGCGTTGTAGGGCAGGCGAACACTGAAGCTTTCTTT
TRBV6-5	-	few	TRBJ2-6	CASTNSRSGANVLTF	TGTGCCAGCACCAACTCCAGGAGCGGGGCCAACGTCCTGACTTTC
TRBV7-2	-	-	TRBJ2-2	CASSLASLANTGELFF	TGTGCCAGCAGCTTAGCGTCACTAGCTAACACCGGGGAGCTGTTTTTT
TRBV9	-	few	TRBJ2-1	CASSVVPSSYNEQFF	TGTGCCAGCAGCGTAGTACCGAGCTCCTACAATGAGCAGTTCTTC
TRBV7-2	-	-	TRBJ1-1	CASSSGGVRTEAFF	TGTGCCAGCAGCTCGGGTGGGGTAAGAACTGAAGCTTTCTTT
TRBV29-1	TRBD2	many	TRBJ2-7	CSVEFGLAGQTYEQYF	TGCAGCGTTGAGTTCGGGCTAGCGGGACAAACCTACGAGCAGTACTTC
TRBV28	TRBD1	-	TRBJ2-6	CASSLDRPLFGTNVLTF	TGTGCCAGCAGTTTGGACAGGCCTTTATTTGGGACCAACGTCCTGACTTTC
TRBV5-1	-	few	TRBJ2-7	CASSPIGTSEQYF	TGCGCCAGCAGCCCGATCGGGACATCCGAGCAGTACTTC
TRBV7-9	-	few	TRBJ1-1	CASSSTMGAPEAFF	TGTGCCAGCAGCTCAACAATGGGGGCTCCTGAAGCTTTCTTT
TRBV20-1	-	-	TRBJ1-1	CSASVDSLMNTEAFF	TGCAGTGCTAGCGTGGACAGTCTCATGAACACTGAAGCTTTCTTT
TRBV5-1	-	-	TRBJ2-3	CASSRERGTDTQYF	TGCGCCAGCAGCCGTGAGCGGGGCACAGATACGCAGTATTTT
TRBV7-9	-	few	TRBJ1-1	CASTPDGEWGTEAFF	TGTGCCAGCACCCCCGACGGGGAATGGGGCACTGAAGCTTTCTTT
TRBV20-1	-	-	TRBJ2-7	CSAREEAHEQYF	TGCAGTGCTAGGGAGGAGGCCCACGAGCAGTACTTC
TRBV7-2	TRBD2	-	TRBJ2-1	CASSFLVAGGYNEQFF	TGTGCCAGCAGCTTTTTGGTAGCGGGAGGATACAATGAGCAGTTCTTC
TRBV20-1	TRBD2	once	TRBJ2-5	CSAPPETRGVLGETQYF	TGCAGTGCGCCCCCCGAAACGCGGGGGGTGTTGGGGGAGACCCAGTACTTC
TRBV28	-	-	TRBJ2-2	CASQVGDRELFF	TGTGCCAGTCAAGTTGGAGATCGGGAGCTGTTTTTT
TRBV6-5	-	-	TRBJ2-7	CASSTTPGGVYEQYF	TGTGCCAGCAGTACAACGCCTGGTGGGGTATACGAGCAGTACTTC
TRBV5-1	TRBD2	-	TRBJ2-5	CASSAAGGSYNEQYF	TGCGCCAGCAGCGCCGCGGGGGGTTCCTACAATGAGCAGTACTTC
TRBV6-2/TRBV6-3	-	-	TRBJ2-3	CASSETMGTDTQYF	TGTGCCAGCAGTGAGACGATGGGCACAGATACGCAGTATTTT
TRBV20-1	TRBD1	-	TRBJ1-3	CSARDIRRDRGAGNTIYF	TGCAGTGCTAGAGATATTAGGAGGGACAGGGGCGCTGGAAACACCATATATTTT
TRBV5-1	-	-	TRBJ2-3	CASSLERGATQYF	TGCGCCAGCAGCTTGGAGAGAGGCGCCACGCAGTATTTT
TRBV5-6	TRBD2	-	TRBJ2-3	CASSLDGGRGLARPDTQYF	TGTGCCAGCAGCTTGGACGGCGGCAGGGGACTAGCGAGACCAGATACGCAGTATTTT
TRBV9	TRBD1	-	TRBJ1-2	CASSVGTGTIRPYGYTF	TGTGCCAGCAGCGTAGGGACAGGGACCATTCGGCCTTATGGCTACACCTTC
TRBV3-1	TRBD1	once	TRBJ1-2	CASSQDLGDRGLSYGYTF	TGTGCCAGCAGCCAAGATTTGGGGGACAGGGGGCTGAGCTATGGCTACACCTTC
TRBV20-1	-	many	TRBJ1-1	CSASPGGLQITEAFF	TGCAGTGCCTCCCCCGGGGGACTCCAGATCACTGAAGCTTTCTTT
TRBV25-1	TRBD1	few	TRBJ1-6	CASSAAGGYHLHF	TGTGCCAGCAGCGCCGCAGGGGGCTATCACCTCCACTTT